This entry lists 14 T cell receptor beta chains sequenced from one sample in a study of blood T cell repertoires in COVID-19 (dated by TCRdb to 2020 to 2021). Library preparation was by the immunoSEQ multiplex PCR assay. TCRdb limited this immuneACCESS table to in-frame rearrangements with V and J called. A share of clones is missing; checked studies link under half to unresolved V genes, and the rest is unexplained. The sample records 250,000 to 350,000 clones, about nine tenths of which are singletons. The ten largest account for 2.2% of the sample. The sample taken for sequencing was peripheral blood. Every receptor here comes from a woman in her forties or fifties who had recovered from COVID-19.

This clone has a handful of counts. This chain joins TRBV9 and TRBJ2-5, with a weak D call TRBD2 (6 bases). Trimming shortened V by 0 bases and J by 2 bases, and 14 bases separated the two germline ends. Germline CDR1 and CDR2: SGDLS and YYNGEE. This CDR3 comprises 16 residues. Here the CDR3 reads CASSVAPTSSQETQYF. CDR3 bases: TGTGCCAGCAGCGTAGCCCCTACTAGCAGTCAAGAGACCCAGTACTTC.

CDR3 protein: CASGLGGHLNTEAFF. DNA of the CDR3: TGTGCTAGTGGTTTAGGTGGACACCTGAACACTGAAGCTTTCTTT. The chain employs TRBV12-5 and TRBJ1-1, with D perhaps matching TRBD1 (5 bases). Trimming removed 3 bases at V and 0 bases at J, with 11 bases between. Germline assignment: CDR1 LGHNT and CDR2 FRNRAP. This CDR3 has 15 amino acids.

This clone was found once. V usage is TRBV19 and J usage is TRBJ1-3, with D possibly TRBD1 on 6 matching bases. Trimming cost V 3 bases and J 4 bases, with 19 bases left between them. This CDR3 contains 17 residues. CDR1 LNHDA and CDR2 SQIVND come from the germline V gene (reference sequence). This CDR3 reads CASSIQRTAMRGNTIYF. For the CDR3, the DNA is TGTGCCAGTAGTATCCAGAGGACAGCCATGCGCGGAAACACCATATATTTT. The full variable domain, with the rest looked up from reference TRBV19 and TRBJ1-3, is DGGITQSPKYLFRKEGQNVTLSCEQNLNHDAMYWYRQDPGQGLRLIYYSQIVNDFQKGDIAEGYSVSREKKESFPLTVTSAQKNPTAFYLCASSIQRTAMRGNTIYFGEGSWLTVV.

This clone was detected only once. This chain uses TRBV4-3 with TRBJ1-1; the match to TRBD1 covers 8 bases. The V and J ends lost 5 bases and 3 bases, in that order; junction bases with no gene match: 5. The CDR3 spans 14 residues. Germline V gene sequence: CDR1 LGHNA, CDR2 YSLEER. CDR3 in DNA: TGCGCCAGCAGCAAGCAGGGGGCGGACACTGAAGCTTTCTTT. It is translated as CASSKQGADTEAFF.

As concerns this clone: A junction end diverges from the germline sequence, so it may reflect a read error. This chain uses TRBV5-1 with TRBJ2-3, with TRBD2 matching over 15 bases. The CDR3 extends over 14 amino acids. Germline V gives CDR1 SGHRS, CDR2 YFSETQ. Here the CDR3 reads CASSLGLAGGPPDF. In DNA form, the CDR3 reads TGCGCCAGCAGCCTTGGACTAGCGGGGGGGCCACCGGATTTT.

With respect to this clone: This specimen includes other DNA sequences encoding the same CDR3. The chain is built from TRBV11-3 and TRBJ2-3; a weak D match, TRBD1 (6 bases). Trimming took 5 bases from V and 0 from J, leaving 9 bases between them. This CDR3 is 14 amino acids long. Germline CDR1 SGHNT, CDR2 YENEEA. In DNA form, the CDR3 reads TGTGCCAGCAGCCCCGGACAGAGCACAGATACGCAGTATTTT. Amino acid sequence: CASSPGQSTDTQYF.

V is TRBV11-2 and J is TRBJ1-1, with TRBD1 matching 7 bases. CDR3 length equals 12 residues. V dropped 5 bases and J dropped 11; count of bases not matched to a gene: 8. The germline gives CDR1 SGHAT, CDR2 FQNNGV. The CDR3 spells CASSQRPGGAFF. For the CDR3, the DNA is TGTGCCAGCAGCCAAAGGCCAGGGGGGGCTTTCTTT.

The rearrangement joins TRBV5-5 to TRBJ1-2, with TRBD1 identical over 9 bases. This CDR3 comprises 15 residues. CDR1 and CDR2 from the germline V gene are SGHKS and YYEKEE (reference sequence). With V trimmed by 2 bases and J by 6 bases, 8 bases remained unmatched. CDR3 coding DNA: TGTGCCAGCAGCTTCTCCGGGACAGGGATCGATGGCTACACCTTC. It encodes CASSFSGTGIDGYTF.

CDR3: CASSLDRANTGELFF. CDR3 sequence (DNA): TGTGCCAGCAGTTTGGACAGGGCGAACACCGGGGAGCTGTTTTTT. The rearrangement links TRBV2 to TRBJ2-2; TRBD1 matches 8 bases. J was trimmed by 0 bases and V by 5 bases; bases with no gene match: 2. CDR1 SNHLY and CDR2 FYNNEI come from the germline V gene. This CDR3 is 15 amino acids long.

This chain links TRBV6-4 with TRBJ2-7; the D gene is possibly TRBD1 (6 bases). V was shortened by 7 bases and J by 0 bases, with 10 bases between the two germline ends. The CDR3 runs 13 residues. Germline lookup yields CDR1 MRHNA and CDR2 SNTAGT. The CDR3, as DNA: TGTGCCAGCATAACGGACAGCTCCTACGAGCAGTACTTC. Translation: CASITDSSYEQYF.

J is TRBJ2-2 and V is TRBV6-1; possible D gene TRBD2, 6 bases. The CDR3 spans 16 residues. The V and J ends lost 4 bases and 0 bases respectively, with 12 bases between them. CDR1 and CDR2 (germline): MNHNS, SASEGT. The CDR3, as DNA: TGTGCCAGCAGTGTGATAGCGGTCGCGAACACCGGGGAGCTGTTTTTT. Amino acids: CASSVIAVANTGELFF.

The J gene is TRBJ2-1, the V gene TRBV7-6; 8 bases line up with TRBD2. Germline CDR1 and CDR2: SGHVS and FNYEAQ. Trimming removed 5 bases from V and 1 base from J; junction bases left unmatched: 4. The CDR3 runs to 15 residues. CDR3 nucleotides: TGTGCCAGCAGCCTCCGGGGGGGGTCCTACAATGAGCAGTTCTTC. Protein product: CASSLRGGSYNEQFF.

The J gene is TRBJ2-3, the V gene TRBV19, with 7 bases aligning to TRBD2. V lost 5 bases, J lost 3 bases, and 11 bases stayed unmatched. The germline V gene encodes CDR1 LNHDA and CDR2 SQIVND (reference sequence). The CDR3 sequence is 16 residues long. The CDR3 loop reads CASSFRLGGWTDTQYF. CDR3 nucleotide sequence: TGTGCCAGTAGTTTCCGGCTCGGGGGGTGGACAGATACGCAGTATTTT.

V and J are TRBV7-8 and TRBJ1-2; D unresolved. The CDR3 length is 14 residues. Between the trimmed V and J ends, which lost 4 bases and 5 bases, there was a span of 14 bases. Germline assignment: CDR1 SGHVS and CDR2 FQNEAQ. CDR3: CASSYSRMPYGYTF. The CDR3 DNA sequence: TGTGCCAGCAGCTATAGCCGGATGCCTTATGGCTACACCTTC.